The 28 T cell receptor beta chains below come from one sample, sequenced in a study of molecular identifiers for immune sequencing clone quantification. TCRdb re-analysed the PCR reads in MiXCR, keeping a single row per CDR3 protein. The data show 250,000 to 350,000 distinct CDR3 sequences, over 20% seen once. The source material was naive CD8+ T cells from blood, with Jurkat cell RNA spiked in. Indicated subset: FACS-sorted CD8+CD4-CCR7+CD45RA+ naive T cells. Source of these receptors: a human donor in good health. Some libraries in this study had Jurkat cell RNA spiked in.

The chain employs TRBV20-1 and TRBJ2-7, with TRBD1 matching 12 bases. CDR1 and CDR2 (germline): DFQATT, SNEGSKA (reference sequence). The junction had 10 bases not matched to a gene; V was cut back by 5 bases and J by 2 bases. The CDR3 consists of 16 residues. The CDR3 DNA reads as TGCAGTGCTGTACCTTTGGGGGACAGGGGGCCCTACGAGCAGTACTTC. This sequence encodes CSAVPLGDRGPYEQYF.

This clonotype was observed a few times. The V call is TRBV5-6, the J call TRBJ2-7; D possibly corresponds to TRBD1 (6 bases). This CDR3 comprises 15 residues. Germline-derived CDR1 and CDR2 are SGHDT and YYEEEE. Deletions cut 1 base from V and 1 base from J, with 12 bases between. The CDR3 here is CASSLWAGASYEQYF. CDR3 coding DNA: TGTGCCAGCAGCTTGTGGGCAGGGGCATCCTACGAGCAGTACTTC.

This clonotype was counted many times. The CDR3 sequence: CASSYESNQPQHF. Written as DNA, the CDR3 is TGTGCCAGCAGCTACGAGAGCAATCAGCCCCAGCATTTT. The V gene is TRBV7-9, the J gene TRBJ1-5; D call uncertain. The CDR3 consists of 13 residues. V lost 4 bases and J 1 base, leaving 5 bases between the germline ends. CDR1 SEHNR and CDR2 FQNEAQ come from the germline V gene (reference sequence).

As concerns this clonotype: A much larger clone sits a single nucleotide away, making a read error possible. The rearrangement links TRBV7-9 to TRBJ2-7; TRBD1 might be the D (6 bases). Germline V gene sequence: CDR1 SEHNR, CDR2 FQNEAQ (reference sequence). Trimming removed 8 bases from V and 5 bases from J, with 19 bases in between. The CDR3 is 14 amino acids. CDR3 in amino acids: CASRQGQGMDEQYF. The CDR3 DNA reads as TGTGCCAGCCGCCAGGGCCAGGGGATGGACGAGCAGTACTTC.

The chain links TRBV12-3 or TRBV12-4 to TRBJ1-2; a weak D match, TRBD1 (6 bases). CDR3 length: 12 residues. The V and J ends lost 4 bases and 6 bases respectively, with 9 bases between them. The CDR3 region has the DNA TGTGCCAGCAGTTCAGACAGGAATGGCTACACCTTC. Residues: CASSSDRNGYTF.

This rearrangement joins TRBV20-1 to TRBJ2-3, with D possibly TRBD2 on 6 matching bases. Germline CDR1 DFQATT, CDR2 SNEGSKA (reference sequence). CDR3 size: 16 residues. V lost 4 bases and J 2 bases, leaving 19 bases between the germline ends. The CDR3 region has the DNA TGCAGTGCTATAATCTCCCCGGGACTGAACACAGATACGCAGTATTTT. Its translation is CSAIISPGLNTDTQYF.

This clonotype was picked up many times. The chain carries TRBV6-2 or TRBV6-3 and TRBJ1-1; D may be TRBD1 (6 bases). The germline gives CDR1 MNHEY, CDR2 SVGEGT. With 2 bases removed from V and 7 bases from J, the gap between germline ends came to 17 bases. The CDR3 contains 15 residues. CDR3 in DNA: TGTGCCAGCAGTTACATAGCGTTCGGGACAAATGAAGCTTTCTTT. Translation: CASSYIAFGTNEAFF.

This clonotype was detected only a few times. The chain has TRBV6-2 or TRBV6-3 and TRBJ1-1; D is uncertain. V gave up 0 bases and J gave up 7 bases, with 9 bases separating them. From germline, CDR1 is MNHEY and CDR2 SVGEGT. CDR3 length equals 13 residues. The CDR3 sequence: CASSYSWRDEAFF. In DNA form, the CDR3 reads TGTGCCAGCAGTTACTCGTGGCGGGATGAAGCTTTCTTT.

This clonotype appeared many times. This rearrangement joins TRBV28 to TRBJ1-5, with D unresolved. Germline V gene sequence: CDR1 MDHEN, CDR2 SYDVKM. V lost 7 bases, J lost 2 bases, and 12 bases lay in between. This CDR3 contains 14 residues. Here the CDR3 DNA reads TGTGCCAGCACGTGGCCGGGCCGCAATCAGCCCCAGCATTTT. Translated: CASTWPGRNQPQHF.

With respect to this clonotype: This could be a read error, since a much larger clone is one nucleotide away. The chain recombines TRBV7-9 with TRBJ1-3; D uncertain. This CDR3 spans 15 amino acids. V was shortened by 3 bases and J by 8 bases, with 17 bases between the two germline ends. Germline CDR1 and CDR2: SEHNR and FQNEAQ (reference sequence). The CDR3 sequence: CASSFPAPDGDTIYF. CDR3 nucleotide sequence: TGTGCCAGCAGCTTCCCCGCCCCGGACGGAGACACCATATATTTT.

This clonotype was counted only a few times. The chain links TRBV20-1 to TRBJ2-4; TRBD2 is a possible D gene (6 bases). Trimming left V 8 bases short and J 6 bases short, with 14 bases between. Germline-derived CDR1 and CDR2 are DFQATT and SNEGSKA (reference sequence). This CDR3 is 12 amino acids long. This CDR3 reads CSQEEGLNIQYF. The CDR3 DNA sequence: TGCAGTCAGGAGGAGGGTCTAAACATTCAGTACTTC.

To note about this clonotype: A much larger clone differs by one base, so this may be a read error. The chain has TRBV28 and TRBJ2-7; D not certain. CDR1 is MDHEN, CDR2 SYDVKM, per germline. This CDR3 is built from 14 residues. V shed 5 bases and J shed 1 base, with 12 bases lying between them. Here the CDR3 reads CASSPVISSYEQYF. In DNA form, the CDR3 reads TGTGCCAGCAGTCCCGTAATTTCGTCCTACGAGCAGTACTTC.

Concerning this clonotype itself: This may be a read error: a much more frequent sequence differs by one nucleotide. V usage is TRBV28 and J usage is TRBJ2-3; D is possibly TRBD1 (5 bases). Germline loops: CDR1 MDHEN, CDR2 SYDVKM. This CDR3 region has 14 residues. In DNA, the CDR3 is TGTACCGGCCCTGCGACAGACCGCACAGATACGCAGTATTTT. Translation: CTGPATDRTDTQYF.

This clonotype was seen only a few times. The V call is TRBV7-8, the J call TRBJ1-1; 7 nucleotides match TRBD1. The V gene end was trimmed by 1 base and the J gene end by 5 bases; junction bases not matched to a gene: 7. Looked up from germline, CDR1 is SGHVS and CDR2 is FQNEAQ. The CDR3 runs 15 residues. CDR3 protein: CASSLETGDGTEAFF. The CDR3 coding sequence is TGTGCCAGCAGCTTAGAAACAGGGGATGGGACTGAAGCTTTCTTT.

This clonotype was found many times. The genes are TRBV28 and TRBJ2-7; 7 bases match TRBD2. The V and J ends lost 8 bases and 2 bases, in that order; junction bases with no gene match: 12. The length of the CDR3 is 15 residues. Germline CDR1 and CDR2: MDHEN and SYDVKM. The CDR3, as DNA: TGTGCCAGCCGTGGGTCTCTAGCGGAGACCTACGAGCAGTACTTC. This encodes CASRGSLAETYEQYF.

With regard to this clonotype: Given a much more abundant clone one base away, this may be a read error. V and J are TRBV19 and TRBJ2-7; D possibly corresponds to TRBD1 (6 bases). V was clipped by 6 bases and J by 3 bases, with 12 bases between them. Germline V gives CDR1 LNHDA, CDR2 SQIVND (reference sequence). CDR3 length equals 13 residues. CDR3 nucleotide sequence: TGTGCCAGTAGCGCAGGGGCCGTCTACGAGCAGTACTTC. As protein: CASSAGAVYEQYF.

On this clonotype: The CDR3 does not close with the conserved phenylalanine or tryptophan, likely indicating a read error. This chain uses TRBV12-3 or TRBV12-4 with TRBJ2-3; 10 bases line up with TRBD1. The CDR3 runs to 16 residues. The ends lost 3 bases at V and 4 bases at J; junction bases unmatched: 7. Written as DNA, the CDR3 is TGTGCCAGCAGTTTTCCCCCGGGACAGGGGCCAGATACGCAGTATCTT. Translating it yields CASSFPPGQGPDTQYL.

This clonotype was found many times. This chain uses TRBV7-9 with TRBJ2-7; weak D call: TRBD2 (6 bases). The length of the CDR3 is 16 residues. CDR1 and CDR2 from the germline V gene are SEHNR and FQNEAQ (reference sequence). V was shortened by 5 bases and J by 0 bases, with 17 bases between the two germline ends. The CDR3 loop reads CASSPRRGIHSYEQYF. CDR3 nucleotide sequence: TGTGCCAGCAGCCCACGTCGGGGGATTCACTCCTACGAGCAGTACTTC.

The chain joins TRBV4-3 to TRBJ1-1, with a weak D call TRBD1 (6 bases). Germline assignment: CDR1 LGHNA and CDR2 YSLEER. V shed 0 bases and J shed 0 bases, with 14 bases lying between them. This CDR3 contains 17 residues. In nucleotides, the CDR3 is TGCGCCAGCAGCCAAGAACGGGGGCGACATATGAACACTGAAGCTTTCTTT. Amino acids: CASSQERGRHMNTEAFF.

Of note for this clonotype: A much larger clone lies a single base off, so this may be a read error. The chain combines TRBV4-2 with TRBJ2-7, with D uncertain. The V end was cut by 4 bases, the J end by 2 bases, with 15 bases between. Per the germline V gene, CDR1 is LGHNA and CDR2 is YNFKEQ. The CDR3 extends over 15 amino acids. The DNA of the CDR3 is TGTGCCAGCAGCCCTACGACTGCCGGCCCCTACGAGCAGTACTTC. The encoded protein is CASSPTTAGPYEQYF.

In regard to this clonotype: This may stem from a read error, because a much larger clone lies one nucleotide away. The chain joins TRBV4-3 to TRBJ1-1, with D perhaps TRBD1 (6 bases). This CDR3 region has 15 residues. Germline-derived CDR1 and CDR2 are LGHNA and YSLEER. CDR3 region: CARSQEPGQSERAFF. The CDR3 coding sequence is TGCGCCAGAAGCCAAGAACCCGGACAGTCGGAGAGGGCTTTCTTT.

This clonotype has a count of ten or more. V and J are TRBV7-9 and TRBJ1-4; no clear D gene. Germline CDR1 reads SEHNR; CDR2 reads FQNEAQ (reference sequence). V shed 5 bases and J shed 5 bases, with 6 bases lying between them. This CDR3 has 12 residues. The CDR3: CASSHLNEKLFF. CDR3 bases: TGTGCCAGCAGCCACCTGAATGAAAAACTGTTTTTT.

The chain has TRBV27 and TRBJ2-7; D is perhaps TRBD2 (6 bases). The CDR3 contains 14 residues. Per the germline V gene, CDR1 is MNHEY and CDR2 is SMNVEV (reference sequence). V was trimmed by 6 bases and J by 6 bases, leaving 18 bases between them. CDR3 amino acids: CASRPGTGVSEQYF. CDR3 DNA sequence: TGTGCCAGCAGGCCCGGGACTGGCGTTAGCGAGCAGTACTTC.

This clonotype has just a few counts. This chain connects TRBV4-3 to TRBJ2-3, with no clear D. The V and J ends lost 0 bases and 2 bases respectively, with 9 bases between them. This CDR3 has 15 residues. Germline CDR1 LGHNA, CDR2 YSLEER. The CDR3 bases are TGCGCCAGCAGCCAAGACAGGTGGAACACAGATACGCAGTATTTT. Its translation: CASSQDRWNTDTQYF.

On this clonotype: It may be a read error: a sequence one base away is much more abundant. This chain joins TRBV5-4 and TRBJ2-7, with D perhaps matching TRBD1 (6 bases). Trimming cost V 6 bases and J 2 bases, with 21 bases left between them. CDR1 is SGHNT and CDR2 is YYREEE in the germline V gene (reference sequence). The CDR3 extends over 16 amino acids. The CDR3 sequence: CASTIYLGTRTYEQYF. The DNA for the CDR3 is TGTGCCAGCACCATTTACCTCGGGACAAGAACCTACGAGCAGTACTTC. Full variable domain (missing parts from reference TRBV5-4 and TRBJ2-7): ETGVTQSPTHLIKTRGQQVTLRCSSQSGHNTVSWYQQALGQGPQFIFQYYREEENGRGNFPPRFSGLQFPNYSSELNVNALELDDSALYLCASTIYLGTRTYEQYFGPGTRLTVT.

The V gene is TRBV6-6, the J gene TRBJ2-7; the match to TRBD1 covers 8 bases. The germline V gene has CDR1 MNHNY and CDR2 SVGAGI (reference sequence). V dropped 0 bases and J dropped 2; count of bases not matched to a gene: 9. There are 17 residues in the CDR3. The CDR3 DNA follows: TGTGCCAGCAGTTACTCGTTTTCCCGGGACAGGCCCTACGAGCAGTACTTC. This sequence encodes CASSYSFSRDRPYEQYF.

The chain carries TRBV12-3 or TRBV12-4 and TRBJ1-1; D might be TRBD1 (5 bases). V shed 3 bases and J shed 3 bases, with 8 bases lying between them. The CDR3 consists of 13 residues. CDR3 residues: CASSLGEDTEAFF. The CDR3 DNA sequence: TGTGCCAGCAGTTTGGGGGAGGACACTGAAGCTTTCTTT.

In its sample, this clonotype was seen many times. The chain links TRBV6-1 to TRBJ2-7, with 10 bases matching TRBD2. Germline loops: CDR1 MNHNS, CDR2 SASEGT. The CDR3 contains 15 residues. J gave up 2 bases and V 5 bases, and 6 bases lay outside the gene matches. The DNA of the CDR3 is TGTGCCAGCAGTATTGATACTAGCGGGACCTACGAGCAGTACTTC. Residues: CASSIDTSGTYEQYF.